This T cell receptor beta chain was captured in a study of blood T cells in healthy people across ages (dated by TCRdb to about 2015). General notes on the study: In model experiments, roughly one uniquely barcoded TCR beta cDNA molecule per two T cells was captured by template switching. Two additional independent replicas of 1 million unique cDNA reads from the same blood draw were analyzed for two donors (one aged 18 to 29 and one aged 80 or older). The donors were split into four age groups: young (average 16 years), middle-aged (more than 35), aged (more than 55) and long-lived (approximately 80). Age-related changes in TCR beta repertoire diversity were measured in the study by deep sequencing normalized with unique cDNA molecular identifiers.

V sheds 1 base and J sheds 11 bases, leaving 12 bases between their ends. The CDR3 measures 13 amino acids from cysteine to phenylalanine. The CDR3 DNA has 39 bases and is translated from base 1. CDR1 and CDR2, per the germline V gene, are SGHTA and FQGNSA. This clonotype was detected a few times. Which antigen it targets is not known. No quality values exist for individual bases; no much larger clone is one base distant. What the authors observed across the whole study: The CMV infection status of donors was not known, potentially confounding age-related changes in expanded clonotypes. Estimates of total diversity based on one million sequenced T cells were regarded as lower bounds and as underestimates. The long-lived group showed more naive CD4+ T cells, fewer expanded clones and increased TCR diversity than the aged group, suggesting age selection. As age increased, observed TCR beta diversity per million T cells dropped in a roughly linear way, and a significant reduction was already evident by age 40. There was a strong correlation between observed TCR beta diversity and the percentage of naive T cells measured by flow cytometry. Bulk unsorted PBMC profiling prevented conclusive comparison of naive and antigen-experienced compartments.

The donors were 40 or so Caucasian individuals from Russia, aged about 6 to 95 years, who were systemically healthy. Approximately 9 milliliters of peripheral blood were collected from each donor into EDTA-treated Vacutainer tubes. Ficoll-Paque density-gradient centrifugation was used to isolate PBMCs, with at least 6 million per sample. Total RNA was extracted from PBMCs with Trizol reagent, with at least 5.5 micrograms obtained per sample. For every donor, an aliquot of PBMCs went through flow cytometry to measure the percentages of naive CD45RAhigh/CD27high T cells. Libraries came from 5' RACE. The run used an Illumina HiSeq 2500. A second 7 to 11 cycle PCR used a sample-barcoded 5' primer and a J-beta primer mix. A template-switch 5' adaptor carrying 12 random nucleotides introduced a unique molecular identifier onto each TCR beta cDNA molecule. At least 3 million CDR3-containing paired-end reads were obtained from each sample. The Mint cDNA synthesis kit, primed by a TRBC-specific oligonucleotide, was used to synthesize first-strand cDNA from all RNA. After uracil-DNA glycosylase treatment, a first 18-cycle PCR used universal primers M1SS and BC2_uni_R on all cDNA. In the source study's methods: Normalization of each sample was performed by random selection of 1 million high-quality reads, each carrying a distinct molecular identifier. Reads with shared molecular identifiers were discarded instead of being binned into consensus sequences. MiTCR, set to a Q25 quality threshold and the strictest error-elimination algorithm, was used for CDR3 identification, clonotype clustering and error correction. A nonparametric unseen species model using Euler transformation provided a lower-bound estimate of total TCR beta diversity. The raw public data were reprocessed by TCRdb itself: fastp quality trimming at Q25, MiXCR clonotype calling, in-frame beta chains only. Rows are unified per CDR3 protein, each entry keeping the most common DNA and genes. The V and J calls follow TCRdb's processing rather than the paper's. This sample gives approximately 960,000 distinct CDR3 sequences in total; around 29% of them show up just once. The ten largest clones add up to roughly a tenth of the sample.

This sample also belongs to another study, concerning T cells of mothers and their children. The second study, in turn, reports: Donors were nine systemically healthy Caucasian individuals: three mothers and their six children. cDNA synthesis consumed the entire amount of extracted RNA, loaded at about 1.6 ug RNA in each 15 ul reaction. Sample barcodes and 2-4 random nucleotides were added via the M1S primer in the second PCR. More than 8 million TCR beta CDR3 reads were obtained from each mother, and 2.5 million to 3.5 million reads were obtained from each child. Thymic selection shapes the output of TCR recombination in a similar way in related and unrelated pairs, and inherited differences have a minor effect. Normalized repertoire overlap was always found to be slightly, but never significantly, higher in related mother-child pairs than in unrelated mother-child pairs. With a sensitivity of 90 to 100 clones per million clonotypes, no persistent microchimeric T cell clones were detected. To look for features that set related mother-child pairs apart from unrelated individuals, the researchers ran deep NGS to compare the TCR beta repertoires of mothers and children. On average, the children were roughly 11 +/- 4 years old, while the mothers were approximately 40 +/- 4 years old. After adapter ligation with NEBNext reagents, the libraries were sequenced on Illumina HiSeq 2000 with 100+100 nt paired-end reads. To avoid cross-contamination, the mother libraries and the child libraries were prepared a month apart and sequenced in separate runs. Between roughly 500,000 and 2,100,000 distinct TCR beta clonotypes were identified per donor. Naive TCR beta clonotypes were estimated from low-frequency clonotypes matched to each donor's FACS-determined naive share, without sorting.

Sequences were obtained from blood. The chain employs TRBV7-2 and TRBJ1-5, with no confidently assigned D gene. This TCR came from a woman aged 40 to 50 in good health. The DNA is TGTGCCAGCAGCTTAGAACGGGAATCAGCCCAGCATTTT. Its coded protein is CASSLERESAQHF.